This T cell receptor beta chain appears in the sequencing data of a study of T cell repertoires in cytomegalovirus infection. Turning to the study itself: As its CMV epitopes, the study selected recently identified HLA-C-restricted and well-studied HLA-B-restricted targets. Public TCR beta signatures provided an indication of both CMV infection and a matching HLA type.

To note about this clonotype: The antigen is unknown.

Study-wide points: The response measured ex vivo was dominated by TCR beta clonotypes (HLA-C-restricted and CMV-specific).

The germline V gene has CDR1 MNHEY and CDR2 SMNVEV (reference sequence). Trimming left V 6 bases short and J 5 bases short, with 14 bases between. The CDR3 length is 13 residues. One entry per CDR3 protein, called by TCRdb with MiXCR from the reads. Among some 940,000 distinct CDR3 sequences listed, less than 35% were seen once. The specimen comprised cultured CD8+ T cells from PBMCs, sampled from culture after CMV antigen stimulation. The J gene is TRBJ2-7, the V gene TRBV27; D ambiguous. The sequence was obtained from a human donor in good health (CMV status not recorded). Some clones in this sample may be carry-over from other donors' samples. The chain's CDR3 is CASRLLLEHEQYF. Here the CDR3 DNA reads TGTGCCAGCAGACTACTTCTAGAGCACGAGCAGTACTTC.